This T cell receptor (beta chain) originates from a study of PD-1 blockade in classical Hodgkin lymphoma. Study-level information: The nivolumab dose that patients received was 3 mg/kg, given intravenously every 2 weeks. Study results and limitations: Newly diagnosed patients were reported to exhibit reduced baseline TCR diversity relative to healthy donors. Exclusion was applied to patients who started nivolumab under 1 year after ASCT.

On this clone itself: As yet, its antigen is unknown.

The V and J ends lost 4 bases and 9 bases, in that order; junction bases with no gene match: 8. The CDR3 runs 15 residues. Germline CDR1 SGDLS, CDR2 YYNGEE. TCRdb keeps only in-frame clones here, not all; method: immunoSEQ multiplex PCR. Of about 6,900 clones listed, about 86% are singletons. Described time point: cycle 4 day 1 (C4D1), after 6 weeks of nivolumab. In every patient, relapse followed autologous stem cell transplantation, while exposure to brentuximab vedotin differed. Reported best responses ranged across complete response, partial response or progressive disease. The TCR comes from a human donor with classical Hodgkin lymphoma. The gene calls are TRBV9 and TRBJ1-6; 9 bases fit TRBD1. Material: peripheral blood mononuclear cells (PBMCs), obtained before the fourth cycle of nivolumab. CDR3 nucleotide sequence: TGTGCCAGCAGCTTTCCGGGACAGGGTGGTTCACCCCTCCACTTT. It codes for CASSFPGQGGSPLHF.